This TCR beta chain was captured in a study of identical twins. One entry per CDR3 protein, called by TCRdb with MiXCR from the 5' RACE reads. The repertoire holds under 350,000 distinct CDR3 sequences, with 8% to 9.5% as singletons. The germline V and J ends were trimmed by 1 base and 3 bases, with 10 bases remaining between them. The CDR3 runs to 14 residues. CDR1 and CDR2 (germline): LGHNA, YSLEER. The sample was also linked to a second study, of yellow fever vaccine responses in identical twins. That paper states: Twins' T cell vaccine responses reportedly looked partly convergent, partly personalized.

The receptor's source is a woman younger than 30 in good health. This chain links TRBV4-3 with TRBJ2-7, with a tentative D call TRBD1 (5 bases). Source material: CD8+ T cells sorted from blood. In DNA form, the CDR3 reads TGCGCCAGCAGCCAAGCCCGGACAAGCTACGAGCAGTACTTC. This gives the protein CASSQARTSYEQYF.